Each of the 22 T cell receptor beta chains below was sequenced from the same sample in a study of blood T cell repertoires in COVID-19. TCRdb's copy holds only in-frame clones and misses some; the assay was immunoSEQ multiplex PCR. This sample yields around 100,000 clones, of which about 86% are seen a single time; 15% belongs to the top ten. The material sequenced was peripheral blood. The receptors were gathered from a human donor in a cohort sampled during active COVID-19.

This clone was counted between two and nine times. The chain recombines TRBV4-2 with TRBJ2-6, with D possibly being TRBD1 (6 bases). V was trimmed by 0 bases and J by 4 bases, leaving 16 bases between them. Per germline, CDR1 LGHNA and CDR2 YNFKEQ. The CDR3 loop spans 18 amino acids. The CDR3 loop reads CASSQDFRQGLGANVLTF. The CDR3 DNA reads as TGTGCCAGCAGCCAAGATTTCCGGCAGGGGCTCGGGGCCAACGTCCTGACTTTC.

This chain's CDR3 is CASSYSGTSRGYTF. The CDR3 bases are TGTGCCAGCAGTTACTCAGGGACATCAAGGGGCTACACCTTC. The chain uses TRBV6-6 and TRBJ1-2; perhaps TRBD1 as D (6 bases). The V gene lost 0 bases and the J gene lost 8 bases, with 13 bases spanning the gap. CDR3 length: 14 residues. Per the germline V gene, CDR1 is MNHNY and CDR2 is SVGAGI (reference sequence).

The chain carries TRBV15 and TRBJ2-1; possible D gene TRBD1, 6 bases. The CDR3 is 16 residues long. Germline CDR1 reads LNHNV; CDR2 reads YYDKDF (reference sequence). V gave up 0 bases and J gave up 4 bases, with 13 bases separating them. The CDR3 reads CATSRERTEGYNEQFF. DNA of the CDR3: TGTGCCACCAGCAGAGAACGGACAGAGGGATACAATGAGCAGTTCTTC.

J is TRBJ2-5 and V is TRBV6-2 or TRBV6-3, with a tentative D call TRBD2 (5 bases). CDR1 is MNHEY, CDR2 SVGEGT, per germline. This CDR3 region has 16 residues. Trimming stripped 4 bases from V and 5 bases from J, with 20 bases between. Written as DNA, the CDR3 is TGTGCCAGCAGTTTAGGAGTGGGCAGGTGGGAGGAGACCCAGTACTTC. Its protein product is CASSLGVGRWEETQYF.

The chain uses TRBV6-5 and TRBJ1-1; a possible D gene is TRBD1 (6 bases). The germline V gene encodes CDR1 MNHEY and CDR2 SVGAGI. Trimming stripped 9 bases from V and 4 bases from J, with 18 bases between. The CDR3 runs 14 residues. Written as DNA, the CDR3 is TGTGCCAGTATCCTTGGGGGCGCGAGCACTGAAGCTTTCTTT. It specifies CASILGGASTEAFF.

The CDR3 is CASSDRDTEAFF. The CDR3 nucleotides read TGTGCCAGCAGCGACAGGGACACTGAAGCTTTCTTT. V is TRBV2 and J is TRBJ1-1; 7 bases map to TRBD1. V was pared by 6 bases and J by 3 bases, with 1 base of the junction left unmatched. The CDR3 loop spans 12 amino acids. The germline V gene encodes CDR1 SNHLY and CDR2 FYNNEI.

This chain uses TRBV19 with TRBJ1-6, with 8 bases matching TRBD1. V gave up 5 bases and J gave up 9 bases; unmatched junction bases: 9. Looked up from germline, CDR1 is LNHDA and CDR2 is SQIVND (reference sequence). The CDR3 length is 15 residues. CDR3 in amino acids: CASSGPRTGLSPLHF. CDR3 sequence (DNA): TGTGCCAGTAGTGGACCACGGACAGGGCTTTCACCCCTCCACTTT.

The chain has TRBV5-4 and TRBJ1-4; D might be TRBD1 (6 bases). Trimming stripped 0 bases from V and 7 bases from J, with 10 bases between. Germline assignment: CDR1 SGHNT and CDR2 YYREEE (reference sequence). The CDR3 is 14 amino acids. This chain's CDR3 is CASSLAGEGEKLFF. The CDR3 DNA is TGTGCCAGCAGCTTGGCAGGGGAGGGTGAAAAACTGTTTTTT.

This clone was counted a few times. This chain uses TRBV5-6 with TRBJ2-5; TRBD1 agrees at 9 bases. The germline V gene encodes CDR1 SGHDT and CDR2 YYEEEE. V shed 3 bases and J 7 bases; nucleotides not matched to a gene: 7. The CDR3 is 14 amino acids. CDR3 amino acids: CASSSIQGAGTQYF. The CDR3 nucleotides are TGTGCCAGCAGCTCGATACAGGGGGCGGGGACCCAGTACTTC.

The count of this clone is one. The gene calls are TRBV4-1 and TRBJ1-3, with D possibly matching TRBD1 (5 bases). The germline V and J ends were trimmed by 0 bases and 0 bases, with 9 bases remaining between them. The CDR3 is 16 amino acids. Germline V CDR1 and CDR2: MGHRA, YSYEKL. The CDR3 sequence is CASSQEQGLSGNTIYF. The CDR3 DNA sequence: TGCGCCAGCAGCCAAGAGCAGGGCCTCTCTGGAAACACCATATATTTT.

The CDR3 spells CASSLAGGQLISYEQYF. Here the CDR3 DNA reads TGCGCCAGCAGCTTGGCCGGGGGACAGCTAATCTCCTACGAGCAGTACTTC. This chain connects TRBV5-1 to TRBJ2-7; the D gene is possibly TRBD1 (7 bases). Germline values: CDR1 SGHRS, CDR2 YFSETQ. The V and J ends lost 0 bases and 0 bases respectively, with 16 bases between them. The CDR3 runs to 17 residues.

This chain links TRBV6-5 with TRBJ1-1; 9 positions match TRBD1. V lost 6 bases, J lost 5 bases, and 10 bases stayed unmatched. Germline V CDR1 and CDR2: MNHEY, SVGAGI. This CDR3 is built from 15 residues. The DNA of the CDR3 is TGTGCCAGCAGGCGCCTGACAGGGGGAAAGACTGAAGCTTTCTTT. Protein product: CASRRLTGGKTEAFF.

The table lists this clone with a count of one. The chain has TRBV9 and TRBJ1-2; no clear D. Trimming pared 0 bases from V and 3 bases from J, leaving 12 bases between. There are 15 residues in the CDR3. Per germline, CDR1 SGDLS and CDR2 YYNGEE. In nucleotides, the CDR3 is TGTGCCAGCAGCGTAGAGTCCGAGTCCCACTATGGCTACACCTTC. It specifies CASSVESESHYGYTF.

The chain recombines TRBV6-6 with TRBJ2-1, with 10 bases identical to TRBD2. V lost 6 bases and J lost 6; bases outside the gene matches: 5. The germline CDR1 and CDR2 sequences are MNHNY and SVGAGI (reference sequence). This CDR3 spans 14 amino acids. CDR3 sequence (DNA): TGTGCCAGCAGAACCGGGACTAGCGTCAATGAGCAGTTCTTC. Protein product: CASRTGTSVNEQFF.

The chain joins TRBV5-1 to TRBJ1-1; TRBD1 is a possible D gene (6 bases). The CDR3 has 13 amino acids. The germline CDR1 and CDR2 sequences are SGHRS and YFSETQ. Trimming stripped 7 bases from V and 1 base from J, with 11 bases between. DNA of the CDR3: TGCGCCAGCTCCCAGGACAGGAACACTGAAGCTTTCTTT. Encoded protein: CASSQDRNTEAFF. Together with reference TRBV5-1 and TRBJ1-1, the CDR3 gives the full variable domain: KAGVTQTPRYLIKTRGQQVTLSCSPISGHRSVSWYQQTPGQGLQFLFEYFSETQRNKGNFPGRFSGRQFSNSRSEMNVSTLELGDSALYLCASSQDRNTEAFFGQGTRLTVV.

V and J are TRBV6-6 and TRBJ1-2; D is possibly TRBD1 (5 bases). This CDR3 has 14 residues. Germline V gives CDR1 MNHNY, CDR2 SVGAGI (reference sequence). Trimming took off 7 bases at V and 4 bases at J, with 16 bases between the two ends. CDR3 sequence reads: CASTSGGAVYGYTF. DNA for the CDR3: TGTGCCAGCACCTCGGGCGGGGCGGTCTATGGCTACACCTTC.

This clone was found a few times. The chain recombines TRBV19 with TRBJ1-1; D gene unclear. The CDR3 extends over 14 amino acids. Germline assignment: CDR1 LNHDA and CDR2 SQIVND (reference sequence). The V end lost 6 bases, the J end lost 4 bases, and 15 bases lay between the germline ends. CDR3 sequence reads: CASSALERSTEAFF. The CDR3 region has the DNA TGTGCCAGTAGCGCTCTCGAACGGAGCACTGAAGCTTTCTTT.

This rearrangement joins TRBV10-3 to TRBJ2-7, with D perhaps matching TRBD1 (5 bases). The V gene lost 4 bases and the J gene lost 7 bases, with 11 bases spanning the gap. This CDR3 has 12 residues. Per the germline V gene, CDR1 is ENHRY and CDR2 is SYGVKD. CDR3 DNA: TGTGCCATCAGTGTGGGGCTGGAGGAGCAGTACTTC. It specifies CAISVGLEEQYF.

This sequence joins TRBV18 and TRBJ1-5, with 7 bases aligning to TRBD1. V gave up 2 bases and J gave up 8 bases; unmatched junction bases: 6. There are 14 residues in the CDR3. The V gene's germline CDR1 is KGHSH and CDR2 LQKENI. The CDR3, as DNA: TGTGCCAGCTCACCAGGACAGGAGTTCAAGCCCCAGCATTTT. The encoded protein is CASSPGQEFKPQHF.

CDR3 sequence: CASSSYRGSGANVLTF. The CDR3, as DNA: TGCGCCAGCAGCTCCTACAGGGGCTCTGGGGCCAACGTCCTGACTTTC. V and J are TRBV5-1 and TRBJ2-6; 7 bases match TRBD1. The CDR3 sequence is 16 residues long. V shed 3 bases, J shed 0 bases, and the junction held 3 bases outside the gene matches. The V gene's germline CDR1 is SGHRS and CDR2 YFSETQ.

This clone was seen only a few times. The rearrangement uses TRBV11-2 and TRBJ2-1; D is unresolved. Per germline, CDR1 SGHAT and CDR2 FQNNGV. Trimming pared 1 base from V and 2 bases from J, leaving 12 bases between. The CDR3 loop spans 16 amino acids. The CDR3 region is CASSLALPAAYNEQFF. DNA for the CDR3: TGTGCCAGCAGCTTAGCCCTGCCCGCAGCCTACAATGAGCAGTTCTTC.

This chain links TRBV20-1 with TRBJ2-7; D might be TRBD1 (5 bases). The ends were cut back, 7 bases at V and 4 bases at J, with 11 bases in the middle. Per germline, CDR1 DFQATT and CDR2 SNEGSKA (reference sequence). The CDR3 covers 11 residues. The CDR3: CSVQGTYEQYF. The CDR3 DNA is TGCAGTGTCCAGGGCACTTACGAGCAGTACTTC.